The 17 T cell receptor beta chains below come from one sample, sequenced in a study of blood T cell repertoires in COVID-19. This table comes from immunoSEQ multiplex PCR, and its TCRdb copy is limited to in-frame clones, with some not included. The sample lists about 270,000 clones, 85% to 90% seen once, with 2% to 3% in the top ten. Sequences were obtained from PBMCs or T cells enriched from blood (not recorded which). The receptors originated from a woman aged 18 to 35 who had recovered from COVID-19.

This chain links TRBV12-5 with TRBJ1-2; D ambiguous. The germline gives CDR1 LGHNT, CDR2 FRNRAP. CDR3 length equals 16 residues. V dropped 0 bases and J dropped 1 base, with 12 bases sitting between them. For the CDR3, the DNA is TGTGCTAGTGGTTTGGTTCGATTCGGGGTTAACTATGGCTACACCTTC. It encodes CASGLVRFGVNYGYTF.

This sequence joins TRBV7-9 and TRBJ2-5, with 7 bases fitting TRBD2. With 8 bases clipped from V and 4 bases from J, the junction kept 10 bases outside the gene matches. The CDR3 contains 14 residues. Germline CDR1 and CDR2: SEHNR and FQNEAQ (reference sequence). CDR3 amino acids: CASSGRGSAETQYF. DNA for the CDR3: TGTGCCAGCTCGGGGCGGGGGAGTGCAGAGACCCAGTACTTC.

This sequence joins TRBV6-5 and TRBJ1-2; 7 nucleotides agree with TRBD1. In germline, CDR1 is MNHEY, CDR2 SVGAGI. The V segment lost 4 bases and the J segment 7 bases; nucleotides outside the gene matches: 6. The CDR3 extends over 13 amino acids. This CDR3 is CASSSTGTVGYTF. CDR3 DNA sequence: TGTGCCAGCAGTTCTACCGGGACAGTTGGCTACACCTTC.

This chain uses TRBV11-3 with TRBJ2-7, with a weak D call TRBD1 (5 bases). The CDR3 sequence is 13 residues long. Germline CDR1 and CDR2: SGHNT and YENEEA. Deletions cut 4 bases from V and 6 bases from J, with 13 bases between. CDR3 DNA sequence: TGTGCCAGCAGCTCCACGGACATGGGCGAGCAGTACTTC. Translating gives CASSSTDMGEQYF.

DNA for the CDR3: TGTGCCAGCAGCAAGGGGGCCGAGCAGTTCTTC. It is translated as CASSKGAEQFF. The chain has TRBV21-1 and TRBJ2-1; TRBD1 was called by the table and not checked on the DNA. TRBV21-1 is tagged as a pseudogene. CDR3 length: 11 amino acids.

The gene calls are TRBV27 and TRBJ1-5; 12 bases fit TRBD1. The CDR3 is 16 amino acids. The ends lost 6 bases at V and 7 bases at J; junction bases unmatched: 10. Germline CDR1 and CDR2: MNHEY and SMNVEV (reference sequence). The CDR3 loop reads CASRPTGTGGWQPQHF. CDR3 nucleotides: TGTGCCAGCAGACCCACCGGGACAGGGGGCTGGCAGCCCCAGCATTTT.

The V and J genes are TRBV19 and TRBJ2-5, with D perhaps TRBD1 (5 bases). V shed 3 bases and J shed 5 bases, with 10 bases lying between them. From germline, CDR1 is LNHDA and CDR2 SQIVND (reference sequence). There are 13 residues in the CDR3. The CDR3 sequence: CASSIQGWETQYF. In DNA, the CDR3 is TGTGCCAGTAGTATTCAGGGTTGGGAGACCCAGTACTTC.

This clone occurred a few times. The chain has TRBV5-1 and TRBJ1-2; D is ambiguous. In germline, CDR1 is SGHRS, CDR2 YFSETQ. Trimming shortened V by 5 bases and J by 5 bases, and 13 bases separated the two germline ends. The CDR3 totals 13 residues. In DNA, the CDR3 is TGCGCCAGCAGTTTCCTTATGAGTTATGGCTACACCTTC. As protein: CASSFLMSYGYTF.

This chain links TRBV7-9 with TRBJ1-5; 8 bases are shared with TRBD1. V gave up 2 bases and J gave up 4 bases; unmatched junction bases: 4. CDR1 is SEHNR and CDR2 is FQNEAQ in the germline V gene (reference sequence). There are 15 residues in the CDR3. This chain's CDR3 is CASSLSGGGNQPQHF. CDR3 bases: TGTGCCAGCAGCTTATCAGGGGGCGGGAATCAGCCCCAGCATTTT.

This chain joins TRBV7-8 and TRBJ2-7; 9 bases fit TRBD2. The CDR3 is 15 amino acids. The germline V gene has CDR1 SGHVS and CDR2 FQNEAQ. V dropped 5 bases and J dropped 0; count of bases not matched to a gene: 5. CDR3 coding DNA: TGTGCCAGCAGCCTGGGCGGGGGGGCCTCCTACGAGCAGTACTTC. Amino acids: CASSLGGGASYEQYF.

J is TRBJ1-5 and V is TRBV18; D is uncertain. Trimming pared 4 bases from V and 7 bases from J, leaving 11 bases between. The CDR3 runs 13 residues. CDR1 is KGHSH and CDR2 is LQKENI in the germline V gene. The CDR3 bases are TGTGCCAGCTCACAGCAGGCGGGGCAGCCCCAGCATTTT. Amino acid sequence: CASSQQAGQPQHF.

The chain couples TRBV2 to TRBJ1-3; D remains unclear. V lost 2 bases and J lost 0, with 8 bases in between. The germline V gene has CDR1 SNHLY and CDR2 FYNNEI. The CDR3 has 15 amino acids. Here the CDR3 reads CASSEYPVSGNTIYF. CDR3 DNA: TGTGCCAGCAGTGAATACCCAGTCTCTGGAAACACCATATATTTT.

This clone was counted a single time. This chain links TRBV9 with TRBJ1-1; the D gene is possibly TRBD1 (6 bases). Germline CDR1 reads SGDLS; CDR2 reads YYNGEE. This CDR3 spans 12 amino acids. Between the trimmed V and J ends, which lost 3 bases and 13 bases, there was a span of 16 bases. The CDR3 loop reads CASSGVGGSGFF. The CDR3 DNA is TGTGCCAGCAGCGGGGTAGGGGGAAGTGGTTTCTTT.

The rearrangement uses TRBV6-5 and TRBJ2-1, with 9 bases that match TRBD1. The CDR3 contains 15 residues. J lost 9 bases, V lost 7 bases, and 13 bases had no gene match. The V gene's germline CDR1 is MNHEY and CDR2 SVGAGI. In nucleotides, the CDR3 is TGTGCCAGCACTCGAGGGGGACAGGGAGTGGGTGAGCAGTTCTTC. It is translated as CASTRGGQGVGEQFF.

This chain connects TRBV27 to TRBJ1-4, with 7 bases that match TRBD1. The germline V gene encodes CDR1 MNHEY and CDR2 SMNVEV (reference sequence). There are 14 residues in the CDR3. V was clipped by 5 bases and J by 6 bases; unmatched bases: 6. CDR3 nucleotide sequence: TGTGCCAGCAGTCCCGGACAGGCCTATGAAAAACTGTTTTTT. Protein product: CASSPGQAYEKLFF.

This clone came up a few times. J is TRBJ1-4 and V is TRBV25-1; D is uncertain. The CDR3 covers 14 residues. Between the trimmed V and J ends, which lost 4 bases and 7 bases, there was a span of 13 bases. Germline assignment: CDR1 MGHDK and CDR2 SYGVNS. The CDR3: CASSVTSSGEKLFF. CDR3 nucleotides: TGTGCCAGCAGTGTAACCTCCTCGGGTGAAAAACTGTTTTTT.

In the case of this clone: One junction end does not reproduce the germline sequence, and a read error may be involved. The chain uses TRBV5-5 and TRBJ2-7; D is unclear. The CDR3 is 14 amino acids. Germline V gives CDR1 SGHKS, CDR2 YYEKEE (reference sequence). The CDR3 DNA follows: TGTGCCAGCAGCTTGGAAGGTACACCAACGCGGCAGAACTTC. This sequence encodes CASSLEGTPTRQNF.